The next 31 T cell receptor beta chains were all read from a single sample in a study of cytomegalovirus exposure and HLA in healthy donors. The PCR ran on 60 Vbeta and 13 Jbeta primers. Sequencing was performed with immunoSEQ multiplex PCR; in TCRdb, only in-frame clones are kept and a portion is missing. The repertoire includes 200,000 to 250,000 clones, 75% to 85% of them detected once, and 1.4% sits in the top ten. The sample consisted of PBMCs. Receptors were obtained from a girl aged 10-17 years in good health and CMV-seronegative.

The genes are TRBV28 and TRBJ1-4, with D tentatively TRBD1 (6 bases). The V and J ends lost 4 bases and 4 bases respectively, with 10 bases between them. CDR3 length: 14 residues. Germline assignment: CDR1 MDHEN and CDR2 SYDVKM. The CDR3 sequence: CASSSGQLNEKLFF. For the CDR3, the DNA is TGTGCCAGCAGTTCAGGACAGCTTAATGAAAAACTGTTTTTT. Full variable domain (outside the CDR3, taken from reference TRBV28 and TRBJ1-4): DVKVTQSSRYLVKRTGEKVFLECVQDMDHENMFWYRQDPGLGLRLIYFSYDVKMKEKGDIPEGYSVSREKKERFSLILESASTNQTSMYLCASSSGQLNEKLFFGSGTQLSVL.

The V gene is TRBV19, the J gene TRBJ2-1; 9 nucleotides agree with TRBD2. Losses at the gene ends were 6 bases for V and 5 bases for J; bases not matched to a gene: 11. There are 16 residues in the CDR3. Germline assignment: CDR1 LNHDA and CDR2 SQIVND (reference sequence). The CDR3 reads CASSRPLAGKNNEQFF. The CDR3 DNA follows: TGTGCCAGTAGCCGACCCCTAGCGGGGAAAAACAATGAGCAGTTCTTC.

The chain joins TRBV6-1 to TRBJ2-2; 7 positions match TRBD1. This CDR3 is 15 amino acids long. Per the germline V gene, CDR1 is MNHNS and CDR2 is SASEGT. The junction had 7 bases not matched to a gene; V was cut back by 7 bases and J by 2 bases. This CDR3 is CASIRDRANTGELFF. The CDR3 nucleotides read TGTGCCAGCATCCGAGACAGGGCAAACACCGGGGAGCTGTTTTTT.

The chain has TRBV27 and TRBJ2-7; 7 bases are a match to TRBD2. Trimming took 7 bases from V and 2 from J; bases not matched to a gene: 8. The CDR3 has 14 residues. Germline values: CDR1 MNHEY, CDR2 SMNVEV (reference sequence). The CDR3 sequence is CASKNRLATYEQYF. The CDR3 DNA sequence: TGTGCCAGCAAGAATAGACTAGCCACCTACGAGCAGTACTTC.

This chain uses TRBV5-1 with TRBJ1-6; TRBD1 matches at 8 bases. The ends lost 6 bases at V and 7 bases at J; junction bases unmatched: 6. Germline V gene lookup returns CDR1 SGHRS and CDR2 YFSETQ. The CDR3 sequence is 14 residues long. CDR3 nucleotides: TGCGCCAGCACCAGTGGGACAGGAAATTCACCCCTCCACTTT. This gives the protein CASTSGTGNSPLHF.

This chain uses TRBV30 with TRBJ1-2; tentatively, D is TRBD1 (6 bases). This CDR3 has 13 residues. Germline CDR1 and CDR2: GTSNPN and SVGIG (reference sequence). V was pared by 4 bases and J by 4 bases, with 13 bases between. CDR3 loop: CAWNEGQIYGYTF. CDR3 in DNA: TGTGCCTGGAACGAAGGACAGATCTATGGCTACACCTTC.

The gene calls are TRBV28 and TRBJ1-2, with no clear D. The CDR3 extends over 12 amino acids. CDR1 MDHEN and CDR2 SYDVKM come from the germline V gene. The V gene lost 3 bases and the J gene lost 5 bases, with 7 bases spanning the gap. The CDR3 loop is CASSFRGYGYTF. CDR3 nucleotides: TGTGCCAGCAGTTTCCGGGGATATGGCTACACCTTC.

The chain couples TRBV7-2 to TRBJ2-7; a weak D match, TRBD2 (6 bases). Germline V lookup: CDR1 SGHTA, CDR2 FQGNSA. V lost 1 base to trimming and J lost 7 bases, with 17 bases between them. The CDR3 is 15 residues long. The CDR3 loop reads CASSLEGTRRSEQYF. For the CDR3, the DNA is TGTGCCAGCAGCTTAGAAGGGACTCGCCGGTCGGAGCAGTACTTC.

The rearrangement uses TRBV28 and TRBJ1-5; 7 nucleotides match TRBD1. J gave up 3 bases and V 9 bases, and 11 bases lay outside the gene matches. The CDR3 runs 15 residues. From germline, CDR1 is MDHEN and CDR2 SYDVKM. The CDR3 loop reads CASNGQAVYNQPQHF. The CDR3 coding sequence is TGTGCCAGTAACGGACAGGCCGTATACAATCAGCCCCAGCATTTT.

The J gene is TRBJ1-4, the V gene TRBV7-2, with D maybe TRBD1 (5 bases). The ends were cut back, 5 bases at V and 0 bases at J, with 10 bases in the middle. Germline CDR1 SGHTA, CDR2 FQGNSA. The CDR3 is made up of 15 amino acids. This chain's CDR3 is CASSQQATTNEKLFF. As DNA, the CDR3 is TGTGCCAGCAGCCAACAGGCTACAACTAATGAAAAACTGTTTTTT.

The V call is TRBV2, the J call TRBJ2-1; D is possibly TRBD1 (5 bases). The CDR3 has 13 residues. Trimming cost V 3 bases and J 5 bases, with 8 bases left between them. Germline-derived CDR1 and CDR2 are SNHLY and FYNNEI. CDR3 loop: CASSDAGNNEQFF. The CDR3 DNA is TGTGCCAGCAGTGACGCAGGGAACAATGAGCAGTTCTTC.

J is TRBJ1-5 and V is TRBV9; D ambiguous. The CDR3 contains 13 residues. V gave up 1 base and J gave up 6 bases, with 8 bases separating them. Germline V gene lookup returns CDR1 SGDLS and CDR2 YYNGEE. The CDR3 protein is CASSVNSGQPQHF. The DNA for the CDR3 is TGTGCCAGCAGCGTAAATAGCGGTCAGCCCCAGCATTTT.

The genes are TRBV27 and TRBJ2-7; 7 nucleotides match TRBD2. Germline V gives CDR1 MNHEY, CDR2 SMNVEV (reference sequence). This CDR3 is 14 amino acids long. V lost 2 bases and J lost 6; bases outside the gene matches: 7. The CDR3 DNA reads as TGTGCCAGCAGTTTAAACGCGGGAGTGCGCGAGCAGTACTTC. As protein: CASSLNAGVREQYF.

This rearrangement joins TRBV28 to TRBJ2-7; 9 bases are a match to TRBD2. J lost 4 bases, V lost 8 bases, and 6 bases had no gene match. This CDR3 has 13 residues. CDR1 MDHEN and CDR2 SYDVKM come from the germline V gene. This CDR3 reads CASDGLAGYEQYF. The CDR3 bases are TGTGCCAGCGATGGGCTAGCGGGATACGAGCAGTACTTC.

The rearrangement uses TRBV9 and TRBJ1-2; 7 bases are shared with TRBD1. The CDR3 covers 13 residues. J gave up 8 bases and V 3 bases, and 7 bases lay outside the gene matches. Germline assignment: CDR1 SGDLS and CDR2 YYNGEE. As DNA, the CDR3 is TGTGCCAGCAGCGCCGACAGGGCCGAGGGCTACACCTTC. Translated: CASSADRAEGYTF.

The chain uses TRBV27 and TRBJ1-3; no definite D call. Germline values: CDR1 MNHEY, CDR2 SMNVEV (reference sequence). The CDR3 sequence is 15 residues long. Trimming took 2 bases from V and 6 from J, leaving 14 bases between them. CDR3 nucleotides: TGTGCCAGCAGTTTAAGCGGGTCTTCCCTAAACACCATATATTTT. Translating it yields CASSLSGSSLNTIYF.

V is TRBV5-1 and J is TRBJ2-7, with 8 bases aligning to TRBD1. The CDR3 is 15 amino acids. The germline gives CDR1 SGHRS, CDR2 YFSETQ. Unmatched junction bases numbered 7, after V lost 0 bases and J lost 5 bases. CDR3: CASSLGGQGHDEQYF. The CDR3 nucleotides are TGCGCCAGCAGCTTGGGTGGACAGGGTCACGACGAGCAGTACTTC.

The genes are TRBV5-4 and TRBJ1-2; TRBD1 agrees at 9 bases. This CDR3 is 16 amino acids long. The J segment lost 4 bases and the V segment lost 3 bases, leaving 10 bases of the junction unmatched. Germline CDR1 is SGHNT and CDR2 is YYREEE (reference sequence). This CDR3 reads CASSSIDRGSSYGYTF. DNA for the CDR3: TGTGCCAGCAGCTCAATCGACAGGGGGAGTTCCTATGGCTACACCTTC.

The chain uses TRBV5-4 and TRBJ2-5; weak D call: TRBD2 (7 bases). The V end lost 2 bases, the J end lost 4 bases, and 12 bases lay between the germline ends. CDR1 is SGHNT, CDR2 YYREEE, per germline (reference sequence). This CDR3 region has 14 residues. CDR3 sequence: CASSFGGPRETQYF. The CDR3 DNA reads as TGTGCCAGCAGCTTCGGGGGGCCTCGAGAGACCCAGTACTTC.

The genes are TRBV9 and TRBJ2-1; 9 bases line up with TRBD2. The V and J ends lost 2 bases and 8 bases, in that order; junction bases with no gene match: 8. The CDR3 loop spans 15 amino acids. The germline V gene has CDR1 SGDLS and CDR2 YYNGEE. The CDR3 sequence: CASSVQGGGVYEQFF. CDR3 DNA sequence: TGTGCCAGCAGCGTCCAGGGCGGGGGGGTCTATGAGCAGTTCTTC.

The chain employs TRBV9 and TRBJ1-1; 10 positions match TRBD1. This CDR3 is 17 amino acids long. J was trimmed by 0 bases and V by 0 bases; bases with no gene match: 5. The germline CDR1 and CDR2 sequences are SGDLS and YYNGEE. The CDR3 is CASSVGAGTGVNTEAFF. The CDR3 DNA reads TGTGCCAGCAGCGTAGGGGCCGGGACAGGGGTGAACACTGAAGCTTTCTTT.

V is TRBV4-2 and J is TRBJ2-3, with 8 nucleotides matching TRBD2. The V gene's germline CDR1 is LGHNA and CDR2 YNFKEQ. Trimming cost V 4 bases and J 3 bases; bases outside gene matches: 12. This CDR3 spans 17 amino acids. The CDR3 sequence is CASSLPKLAAETDTQYF. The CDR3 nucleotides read TGTGCCAGCAGCCTTCCTAAACTAGCGGCCGAAACAGATACGCAGTATTTT.

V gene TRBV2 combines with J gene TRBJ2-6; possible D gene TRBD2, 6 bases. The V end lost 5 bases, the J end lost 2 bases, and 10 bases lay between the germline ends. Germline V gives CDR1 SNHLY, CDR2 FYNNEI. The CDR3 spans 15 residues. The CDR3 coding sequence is TGTGCCAGCAGTACCTCGGGGGCTGGGGCCAACGTCCTGACTTTC. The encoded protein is CASSTSGAGANVLTF. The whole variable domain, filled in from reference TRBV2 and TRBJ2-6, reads EPEVTQTPSHQVTQMGQEVILRCVPISNHLYFYWYRQILGQKVEFLVSFYNNEISEKSEIFDDQFSVERPDGSNFTLKIRSTKLEDSAMYFCASSTSGAGANVLTFGAGSRLTVL.

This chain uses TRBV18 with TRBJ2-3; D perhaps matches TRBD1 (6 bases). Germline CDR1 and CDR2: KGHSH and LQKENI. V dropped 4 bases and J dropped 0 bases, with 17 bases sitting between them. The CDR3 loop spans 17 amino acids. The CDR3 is CASSLVGTYLSTDTQYF. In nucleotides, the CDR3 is TGTGCCAGCTCACTTGTCGGGACATATCTCAGCACAGATACGCAGTATTTT.

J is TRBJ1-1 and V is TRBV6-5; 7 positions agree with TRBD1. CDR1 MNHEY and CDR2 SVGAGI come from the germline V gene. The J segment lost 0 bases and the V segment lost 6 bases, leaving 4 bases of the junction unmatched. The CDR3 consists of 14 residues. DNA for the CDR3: TGTGCCAGCAGCCGGACAGGACTGAACACTGAAGCTTTCTTT. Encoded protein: CASSRTGLNTEAFF.

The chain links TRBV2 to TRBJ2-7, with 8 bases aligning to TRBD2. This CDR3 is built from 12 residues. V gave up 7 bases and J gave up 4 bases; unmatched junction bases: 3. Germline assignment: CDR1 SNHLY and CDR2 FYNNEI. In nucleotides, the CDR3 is TGTGCCAGCACTAGCGGGTTGTACGAGCAGTACTTC. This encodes CASTSGLYEQYF.

CDR3 bases: TGTGCCAGCTCACCTGGGACACGCTCCTACGAGCAGTACTTC. As protein: CASSPGTRSYEQYF. The chain has TRBV18 and TRBJ2-7; D might be TRBD1 (6 bases). The V gene lost 3 bases and the J gene lost 0 bases, with 9 bases spanning the gap. Germline assignment: CDR1 KGHSH and CDR2 LQKENI. The CDR3 consists of 14 residues.

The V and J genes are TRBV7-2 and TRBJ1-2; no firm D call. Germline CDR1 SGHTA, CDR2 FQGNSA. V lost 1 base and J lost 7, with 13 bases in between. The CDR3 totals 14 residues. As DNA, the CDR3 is TGTGCCAGCAGCTTAGTCCCGGTCCCAGGTGGCTACACCTTC. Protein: CASSLVPVPGGYTF.

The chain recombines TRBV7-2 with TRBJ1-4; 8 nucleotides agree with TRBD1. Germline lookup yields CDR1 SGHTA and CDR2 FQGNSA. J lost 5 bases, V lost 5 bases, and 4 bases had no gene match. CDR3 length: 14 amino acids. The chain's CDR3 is CASSIRTGNEKLFF. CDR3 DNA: TGTGCCAGCAGCATCCGGACAGGGAATGAAAAACTGTTTTTT.

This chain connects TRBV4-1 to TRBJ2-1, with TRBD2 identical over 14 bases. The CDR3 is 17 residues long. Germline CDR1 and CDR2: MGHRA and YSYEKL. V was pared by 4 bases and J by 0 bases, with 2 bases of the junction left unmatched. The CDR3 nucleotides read TGCGCCAGCAGCCGCGGGACTAGCGGGAGCTCCTACAATGAGCAGTTCTTC. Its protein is CASSRGTSGSSYNEQFF.

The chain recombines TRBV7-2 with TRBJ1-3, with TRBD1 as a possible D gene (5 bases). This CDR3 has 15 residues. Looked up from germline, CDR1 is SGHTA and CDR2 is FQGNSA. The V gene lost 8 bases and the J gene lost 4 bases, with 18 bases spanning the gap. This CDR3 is CASSPQAFMGNTIYF. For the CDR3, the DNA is TGTGCCAGCTCCCCACAGGCCTTCATGGGAAACACCATATATTTT.